This T cell receptor beta chain was retrieved from a study of CD8 T cells in Susac syndrome. Reverse transcription of about 0.45 to 1 ug RNA was performed with random hexamers. The amplification used immunoSEQ multiplex PCR on TCR beta CDR3; it spanned 54 Vbeta and 13 Jbeta. Via MiXCR, TCRdb re-called the immunoSEQ multiplex PCR reads, giving one row per CDR3 protein. The sample carries approximately 120,000 distinct CDR3 sequences, around nine tenths recorded once. This CDR3 has 16 amino acids. The germline gives CDR1 DFQATT, CDR2 SNEGSKA (reference sequence). Trimming took off 3 bases at V and 0 bases at J, with 15 bases between the two ends. The multiple sclerosis control group comprised treatment-naive patients with stable or active relapsing-remitting disease. Isolation of CD8+ and CD4+ T cells was performed negatively, whereas enrichment of TEMRA cells was done by FACS.

The source of this sequence is a human donor with multiple sclerosis. The chain has TRBV20-1 and TRBJ2-1, with D perhaps matching TRBD2 (6 bases). Sequenced input: CD8+ T cells from PBMCs. The CDR3 spells CSASIRGSSSYNEQFF. The CDR3 DNA follows: TGCAGTGCTAGTATCCGGGGGTCGAGCTCCTACAATGAGCAGTTCTTC.